Listed below are T cell receptor beta chains from one sample, sequenced in a study of blood T cell repertoires in COVID-19. Sequencing used immunoSEQ multiplex PCR; TCRdb keeps in-frame clones, though not all of them. This repertoire shows about 260,000 clones, about nine tenths found once; its top ten account for 2% to 2.5%. Material: peripheral blood. Every receptor here comes from a woman in her forties or fifties who had recovered from COVID-19. Both conserved end residues are part of each CDR3. A D gene is named only where the DNA matches it firmly. Clone size is stated in some rows and not others, as once, few, many or a class when expanded.

V gene: TRBV2
clone size: -
J gene: TRBJ1-5
D gene: -
CDR3 length: 11
CDR3 protein: CASSEGQLQHF
CDR3 DNA: TGTGCCAGCAGTGAAGGACAGTTGCAGCATTTT

V gene: TRBV5-5
clone size: -
J gene: TRBJ2-7
D gene: TRBD2
CDR3 length: 15
CDR3 protein: CASSSTPWTGGEQYF
CDR3 DNA: TGTGCCAGCAGCTCGACTCCGTGGACGGGAGGAGAGCAGTACTTC

V gene: TRBV27
clone size: -
J gene: TRBJ1-4
D gene: -
CDR3 length: 16
CDR3 protein: CASSRVGGSTNEKLFF
CDR3 DNA: TGTGCCAGCAGTCGTGTGGGGGGATCAACTAATGAAAAACTGTTTTTT

V gene: TRBV28
clone size: -
J gene: TRBJ2-3
D gene: -
CDR3 length: 13
CDR3 protein: CASSPSVRDTQYF
CDR3 DNA: TGTGCCAGCAGTCCCTCCGTCCGAGATACGCAGTATTTT

V gene: TRBV6-4
clone size: -
J gene: TRBJ2-1
D gene: TRBD2
CDR3 length: 15
CDR3 protein: CASSAGTSGMGEQFF
CDR3 DNA: TGTGCCAGCAGCGCCGGGACTAGCGGGATGGGTGAGCAGTTCTTC

V gene: TRBV18
clone size: -
J gene: TRBJ1-1
D gene: -
CDR3 length: 16
CDR3 protein: CASSPPGGTVNTEAFF
CDR3 DNA: TGTGCCAGCTCACCACCGGGCGGGACCGTGAACACTGAAGCTTTCTTT

V gene: TRBV5-1
clone size: -
J gene: TRBJ1-1
D gene: -
CDR3 length: 17
CDR3 protein: CASSRTSVPLMGTEAFF
CDR3 DNA: TGCGCCAGCAGTCGGACATCGGTGCCCCTTATGGGCACTGAAGCTTTCTTT

V gene: TRBV5-1
clone size: -
J gene: TRBJ2-3
D gene: TRBD2
CDR3 length: 18
CDR3 protein: CASSFYRLSGRRTDTQYF
CDR3 DNA: TGCGCCAGCAGCTTCTACCGCCTCAGCGGGAGGAGGACAGATACGCAGTATTTT

V gene: TRBV11-2
clone size: -
J gene: TRBJ1-2
D gene: -
CDR3 length: 15
CDR3 protein: CASSMIPGGGYGYTF
CDR3 DNA: TGTGCCAGCAGCATGATCCCGGGGGGGGGCTATGGCTACACCTTC

V gene: TRBV4-2
clone size: once
J gene: TRBJ2-7
D gene: TRBD2
CDR3 length: 15
CDR3 protein: CASSQGGGNTYEQYF
CDR3 DNA: TGTGCCAGCAGCCAAGGGGGGGGGAACACCTACGAGCAGTACTTC

V gene: TRBV7-8
clone size: -
J gene: TRBJ2-3
D gene: -
CDR3 length: 17
CDR3 protein: CASSLASWTLSMDTQYF
CDR3 DNA: TGTGCCAGCAGCTTAGCGAGTTGGACTCTATCAATGGATACGCAGTATTTT

V gene: TRBV6-1
clone size: -
J gene: TRBJ2-7
D gene: -
CDR3 length: 12
CDR3 protein: CASSDPPREQYF
CDR3 DNA: TGTGCCAGCAGTGACCCCCCCCGCGAGCAGTACTTC

V gene: TRBV6-5
clone size: -
J gene: TRBJ1-2
D gene: TRBD1
CDR3 length: 12
CDR3 protein: CASRTGDDGYTF
CDR3 DNA: TGTGCCAGCAGAACAGGGGACGATGGCTACACCTTC

V gene: TRBV7-2
clone size: -
J gene: TRBJ2-3
D gene: -
CDR3 length: 16
CDR3 protein: CASSLGRGASTDTQYF
CDR3 DNA: TGTGCCAGCAGCTTAGGGCGGGGTGCTAGCACAGATACGCAGTATTTT

V gene: TRBV13
clone size: -
J gene: TRBJ1-1
D gene: -
CDR3 length: 13
CDR3 protein: CASSPTTGREAFF
CDR3 DNA: TGTGCCAGCAGCCCCACCACAGGACGAGAAGCTTTCTTT

V gene: TRBV7-2
clone size: -
J gene: TRBJ2-3
D gene: -
CDR3 length: 17
CDR3 protein: CASSLVGRIGYTDTQYF
CDR3 DNA: TGTGCCAGCAGCTTAGTGGGGCGAATCGGTTACACAGATACGCAGTATTTT

V gene: TRBV6-5
clone size: -
J gene: TRBJ1-1
D gene: -
CDR3 length: 13
CDR3 protein: CASIVGTGAEAFF
CDR3 DNA: TGTGCCAGCATAGTCGGGACGGGGGCTGAAGCTTTCTTT

V gene: TRBV24-1
clone size: once
J gene: TRBJ2-7
D gene: -
CDR3 length: 16
CDR3 protein: CATSDTHRSLVHEQYF
CDR3 DNA: TGTGCCACCAGTGACACCCACAGGTCCCTCGTCCACGAGCAGTACTTC

V gene: TRBV7-2
clone size: -
J gene: TRBJ1-1
D gene: TRBD1
CDR3 length: 13
CDR3 protein: CASSRGRNTEAFF
CDR3 DNA: TGTGCCAGCAGCAGGGGGCGGAACACTGAAGCTTTCTTT

V gene: TRBV7-8
clone size: -
J gene: TRBJ1-4
D gene: TRBD1
CDR3 length: 15
CDR3 protein: CASSLLQGSEGKLFF
CDR3 DNA: TGTGCCAGCAGCTTATTACAGGGGAGCGAGGGAAAACTGTTTTTT

V gene: TRBV24-1
clone size: -
J gene: TRBJ1-5
D gene: -
CDR3 length: 12
CDR3 protein: CATQGSNQPQHF
CDR3 DNA: TGTGCCACACAGGGTAGCAATCAGCCCCAGCATTTT